The next 26 T cell receptor beta chains were all read from a single sample in a study of identical twins. TCRdb recomputed calls from the 5' RACE reads with MiXCR, one row per CDR3 protein. Of 1.5 million to 2 million distinct CDR3 sequences listed, under 35% are singletons. The material sequenced was cord blood. The receptor set was obtained from a newborn girl in good health.

In its sample, this clonotype was seen a few times. The CDR3 DNA follows: TGTGCCAGCAGTTTGAGGACAGGGGAAGGCGGCTACACCTTC. It translates to CASSLRTGEGGYTF. The chain is built from TRBV12-3 or TRBV12-4 and TRBJ1-2; 9 bases are a match to TRBD1. This CDR3 comprises 14 residues. The V gene end was trimmed by 3 bases and the J gene end by 8 bases; junction bases not matched to a gene: 7.

Worth noting for this clonotype: This may stem from a read error, because a much larger clone lies one nucleotide away. V gene TRBV20-1 combines with J gene TRBJ2-3; TRBD2 aligns across 8 bases. CDR1 is DFQATT, CDR2 SNEGSKA, per germline (reference sequence). The junction had 12 bases not matched to a gene; V was cut back by 5 bases and J by 2 bases. This CDR3 is 16 amino acids long. The CDR3 spells CSASLLADSFTDTQYF. CDR3 bases: TGCAGTGCTTCACTACTAGCGGACTCTTTCACAGATACGCAGTATTTT.

This clonotype showed up just once. This sequence joins TRBV21-1 and TRBJ1-2; TRBD1 is the table's D call and was not checked against the DNA. TRBV21-1 is an annotated pseudogene. This CDR3 spans 15 amino acids. The CDR3 protein is CASMGSFGGSYGYTF. For the CDR3, the DNA is TGTGCCAGCATGGGGTCGTTCGGGGGAAGCTATGGCTACACCTTC.

In this sample, this clonotype turned up a few times. J is TRBJ1-1 and V is TRBV20-1; TRBD1 is a possible D gene (5 bases). Trimming removed 6 bases at V and 0 bases at J, with 11 bases between. Germline values: CDR1 DFQATT, CDR2 SNEGSKA (reference sequence). The CDR3 length is 13 residues. CDR3 loop: CSAPGLLNTEAFF. CDR3 nucleotides: TGCAGTGCCCCGGGACTTTTGAACACTGAAGCTTTCTTT.

The rearrangement joins TRBV29-1 to TRBJ2-2, with D possibly being TRBD2 (6 bases). The CDR3 has 14 residues. CDR1 is SQVTM, CDR2 ANQGSEA, per germline. The germline V and J ends were trimmed by 8 bases and 1 base, with 14 bases remaining between them. The CDR3 reads CSSPAGQNTGELFF. DNA of the CDR3: TGCAGCTCCCCGGCGGGGCAGAACACCGGGGAGCTGTTTTTT.

This sequence joins TRBV25-1 and TRBJ1-4; unclear D gene. CDR1 is MGHDK and CDR2 is SYGVNS in the germline V gene. The CDR3 loop spans 13 amino acids. V lost 3 bases and J 8 bases, leaving 10 bases between the germline ends. CDR3 sequence (DNA): TGTGCCAGCAGTGACGGCAAAAAGGAAAAACTGTTTTTT. Translation: CASSDGKKEKLFF.

V gene TRBV20-1 combines with J gene TRBJ2-1; D call uncertain. The ends were cut back, 3 bases at V and 10 bases at J, with 10 bases in the middle. This CDR3 region has 11 residues. Looked up from germline, CDR1 is DFQATT and CDR2 is SNEGSKA (reference sequence). The CDR3 region is CSAREYSEQFF. As DNA, the CDR3 is TGCAGTGCTAGGGAATACTCAGAGCAGTTCTTC.

There are a few counts of this clonotype. The V and J genes are TRBV11-2 and TRBJ2-5; D gene ambiguous. Deletions cut 2 bases from V and 5 bases from J, with 9 bases between. Germline assignment: CDR1 SGHAT and CDR2 FQNNGV. CDR3 length: 13 amino acids. The CDR3 protein is CASSLSLRETQYF. CDR3 nucleotide sequence: TGTGCCAGCAGCTTAAGCCTCCGGGAGACCCAGTACTTC.

V is TRBV6-5 and J is TRBJ2-7, with 8 positions matching TRBD1. This CDR3 has 14 residues. In germline, CDR1 is MNHEY, CDR2 SVGAGI. Trimming took 8 bases from V and 0 from J; bases not matched to a gene: 6. The CDR3 DNA follows: TGTGCCAGCTGGAAGCAGGGGGCCTCCTACGAGCAGTACTTC. This encodes CASWKQGASYEQYF.

This rearrangement joins TRBV29-1 to TRBJ1-4; D is unresolved. The germline V gene has CDR1 SQVTM and CDR2 ANQGSEA. The CDR3 sequence is 13 residues long. Trimming left V 5 bases short and J 1 base short, with 8 bases between. The CDR3 sequence is CSVRGRTNEKLFF. The DNA for the CDR3 is TGCAGCGTTAGAGGGAGAACTAATGAAAAACTGTTTTTT.

This clonotype was observed a handful of times. The chain carries TRBV29-1 and TRBJ2-6, with D tentatively TRBD1 or TRBD2 (5 bases each). Germline loops: CDR1 SQVTM, CDR2 ANQGSEA. The CDR3 extends over 15 amino acids. The V end was cut by 5 bases, the J end by 0 bases, with 11 bases between. CDR3 nucleotides: TGCAGCGTTCAGGGACCCACCTCTGGGGCCAACGTCCTGACTTTC. Amino acids: CSVQGPTSGANVLTF.

This clonotype was seen a few times. V and J are TRBV13 and TRBJ1-5, with unresolved D. The length of the CDR3 is 12 residues. Germline-derived CDR1 and CDR2 are PRHDT and FYEKMQ (reference sequence). Trimming took 6 bases from V and 0 from J, leaving 3 bases between them. As DNA, the CDR3 is TGTGCCAGCAGGTTTAGCAATCAGCCCCAGCATTTT. As protein: CASRFSNQPQHF.

The V call is TRBV7-9, the J call TRBJ2-4; possibly TRBD2 for D (5 bases). The J call is doubtful: the DNA matches TRBJ2-7 better. The CDR3 contains 16 residues. Germline CDR1 and CDR2: SEHNR and FQNEAQ (reference sequence). The CDR3, as DNA: TGTGCCAGCAGCTTAAGTCCTGGCTCGGGGTCCTACGAGCAGTACTTC. It translates to CASSLSPGSGSYEQYF.

This sequence joins TRBV5-1 and TRBJ1-1; TRBD1 matches at 9 bases. V was clipped by 5 bases and J by 10 bases; unmatched bases: 6. Germline CDR1 SGHRS, CDR2 YFSETQ. The CDR3 has 12 amino acids. CDR3 protein: CASRSYRGRAFF. For the CDR3, the DNA is TGCGCCAGCAGGTCTTACAGGGGGCGAGCTTTCTTT. The variable domain in full, with the rest retrieved from reference TRBV5-1 and TRBJ1-1, is KAGVTQTPRYLIKTRGQQVTLSCSPISGHRSVSWYQQTPGQGLQFLFEYFSETQRNKGNFPGRFSGRQFSNSRSEMNVSTLELGDSALYLCASRSYRGRAFFGQGTRLTVV.

V is TRBV10-3 and J is TRBJ2-5; TRBD1 aligns across 7 bases. CDR1 and CDR2 from the germline V gene are ENHRY and SYGVKD. With 10 bases clipped from V and 2 bases from J, the junction kept 7 bases outside the gene matches. This CDR3 is 13 amino acids long. The CDR3 loop is CATKGAEQETQYF. Here the CDR3 DNA reads TGTGCCACCAAGGGGGCGGAACAAGAGACCCAGTACTTC.

V and J are TRBV10-3 and TRBJ2-6; D possibly corresponds to TRBD1 (5 bases). This CDR3 contains 16 residues. Germline CDR1 is ENHRY and CDR2 is SYGVKD. The CDR3: CSTTRDGFAGANVLTF. CDR3 nucleotides: TGTTCCACCACCAGGGATGGCTTCGCTGGGGCCAACGTCCTGACTTTC.

The CDR3 protein is CASSLATGTRDTDTQYF. The CDR3 nucleotides read TGTGCCAGCAGCTTAGCTACCGGGACTAGAGACACAGATACGCAGTATTTT. The chain links TRBV7-9 to TRBJ2-3, with TRBD2 matching over 8 bases. The CDR3 contains 17 residues. V was clipped by 0 bases and J by 2 bases; unmatched bases: 7. Per the germline V gene, CDR1 is SEHNR and CDR2 is FQNEAQ (reference sequence).

The chain combines TRBV11-2 with TRBJ2-5, with D tentatively TRBD2 (5 bases). Germline loops: CDR1 SGHAT, CDR2 FQNNGV. V was clipped by 1 base and J by 11 bases, with 26 bases between them. This CDR3 is 17 amino acids long. Here the CDR3 reads CASSLGSWGVTYNEQYF. The CDR3 coding sequence is TGTGCCAGCAGCTTAGGGTCTTGGGGAGTTACCTACAATGAGCAGTACTTC.

This clonotype was seen only a few times. This chain uses TRBV19 with TRBJ1-1, with unresolved D. The CDR3 has 13 amino acids. The germline V and J ends were trimmed by 3 bases and 1 base, with 6 bases remaining between them. CDR1 is LNHDA and CDR2 is SQIVND in the germline V gene (reference sequence). In DNA form, the CDR3 reads TGTGCCAGTAGTATGACGGAGAACACTGAAGCTTTCTTT. It codes for CASSMTENTEAFF.

A word on this clonotype: The junction departs from the called germline gene at one end, perhaps through a read error. The chain is built from TRBV19 and TRBJ2-7; 9 bases map to TRBD1. This CDR3 region has 14 residues. CDR1 is LNHDA and CDR2 is SQIVND in the germline V gene (reference sequence). This CDR3 reads CVSTPGQGFDEQYF. For the CDR3, the DNA is TGTGTCAGTACCCCGGGACAGGGATTCGACGAGCAGTACTTC.

V usage is TRBV4-3 and J usage is TRBJ2-2, with D tentatively TRBD1 (6 bases). V was cut by 1 base and J by 7 bases, with 13 bases left in between. The CDR3 consists of 15 residues. From germline, CDR1 is LGHNA and CDR2 YSLEER. CDR3 sequence (DNA): TGCGCCAGCAGCCAAGTCAGCAGGGGCGGCGGGGAGCTGTTTTTT. Protein: CASSQVSRGGGELFF.

This rearrangement joins TRBV20-1 to TRBJ1-5, with 7 positions matching TRBD1. V shed 4 bases and J 4 bases; nucleotides not matched to a gene: 10. Germline V lookup: CDR1 DFQATT, CDR2 SNEGSKA (reference sequence). CDR3 size: 15 residues. CDR3 loop: CSAKTADRPNQPQHF. CDR3 nucleotides: TGCAGTGCTAAGACGGCGGACAGGCCTAATCAGCCCCAGCATTTT.

This clonotype was detected a few times. This rearrangement joins TRBV10-3 to TRBJ1-3; the match to TRBD1 covers 9 bases. The V gene's germline CDR1 is ENHRY and CDR2 SYGVKD. The junction had 5 bases not matched to a gene; V was cut back by 5 bases and J by 0 bases. This CDR3 comprises 16 residues. The CDR3 bases are TGTGCCATCAGTAGGACAGGGGCTTCCTCTGGAAACACCATATATTTT. Protein product: CAISRTGASSGNTIYF.

The chain joins TRBV4-2 to TRBJ2-7, with D perhaps matching TRBD2 (5 bases). The CDR3 covers 14 residues. Germline V gene data show CDR1 as LGHNA and CDR2 as YNFKEQ. V was shortened by 4 bases and J by 1 base, with 11 bases between the two germline ends. The CDR3 bases are TGTGCCAGCAGCCGAGCGGACGGATCCTACGAGCAGTACTTC. Protein: CASSRADGSYEQYF.

This clonotype was seen a few times. This sequence joins TRBV6-5 and TRBJ1-1; no firm D call. Germline values: CDR1 MNHEY, CDR2 SVGAGI. The CDR3 is 15 residues long. Trimming shortened V by 0 bases and J by 4 bases, and 12 bases separated the two germline ends. The CDR3 DNA follows: TGTGCCAGCAGTTACTCGAAGTGGTCAGGCACTGAAGCTTTCTTT. It encodes CASSYSKWSGTEAFF.

The V gene is TRBV6-2 or TRBV6-3, the J gene TRBJ2-1; D is unresolved. This CDR3 contains 12 residues. CDR1 MNHEY and CDR2 SVGEGT come from the germline V gene. V lost 2 bases and J lost 8, with 7 bases in between. The CDR3 region has the DNA TGTGCCAGCAGTTACGTTCTCCATGAGCAGTTCTTC. Translating gives CASSYVLHEQFF.